This TCR beta chain originates from a study of tumor-infiltrating lymphocytes in primary liver carcinoma. Findings of the study overall: The study found a significantly higher top-250-clone fraction in tumors than in blood (p = 0.039).

Germline DNA was also extracted, with blood RNA taken from unsorted whole blood. Blood samples of about 4.3 milliliters were drawn preoperatively. cDNA specific to TCR beta was made from 500 to 650 ng of total RNA, with a constant-region primer employed for priming. Investigators got TCR beta libraries out of three nested multiplex PCR rounds, done with slightly modified ARM-PCR. TRBV1-TRBV30 forward and Cbeta reverse primers drove the first two roughly 11-cycle rounds. In TCRdb, the multiplex PCR reads were re-called with MiXCR into one record per CDR3 protein. The repertoire has hundreds of thousands of distinct CDR3 sequences, 55% to 65% of them found once; the top ten carry roughly 9%. Concerning this clonotype: Antigen: not known. Sequence at one end of the junction differs from germline and may be a read error.

Germline-derived CDR1 and CDR2 are SEHNR and FQNEAQ (reference sequence). The CDR3 consists of 12 residues. This chain links TRBV7-9 with TRBJ2-1; no clear D gene. Sequenced sample: peripheral blood. The TCR sequence derives from a man aged 40-50 years with primary liver carcinoma and hepatitis B virus infection. The CDR3 spells CASGLATSEQFF. The CDR3 DNA reads as TGTGCCAGCGGCTTAGCCACAAGTGAGCAGTTCTTC.